Following are 12 T cell receptor beta chains from one sample sequenced in a study of shared clonotypes between healthy human individuals. The data were produced by immunoSEQ multiplex PCR, yet TCRdb's version contains in-frame clones alone and is incomplete. The profile covers over a million clones, with approximately 98.5% appearing a single time and under 0.45% taken by the ten largest. The sequenced sample consisted of naive CD4+ T cells sorted from blood. Sample subset: CD45RA+ positively selected. The receptors stem from a man aged 25-45 years in good health.

Turning to this clone: Other DNA sequences in this sample translate to the same CDR3. The J gene is TRBJ2-3, the V gene TRBV18; a weak D match, TRBD2 (6 bases). This CDR3 comprises 15 residues. V lost 3 bases, J lost 0 bases, and 10 bases lay in between. Germline values: CDR1 KGHSH, CDR2 LQKENI. The DNA for the CDR3 is TGTGCCAGCTCACCGCGGGACGGAAGCACAGATACGCAGTATTTT. Translation: CASSPRDGSTDTQYF.

The V and J genes are TRBV7-8 and TRBJ2-1; TRBD2 agrees at 14 bases. V dropped 8 bases and J dropped 7; count of bases not matched to a gene: 10. CDR3 length equals 16 residues. Germline V CDR1 and CDR2: SGHVS, FQNEAQ. CDR3 in amino acids: CASGERGLAGDNEQFF. In DNA form, the CDR3 reads TGTGCCAGCGGCGAGCGGGGACTAGCGGGAGATAATGAGCAGTTCTTC. The full variable domain, rest sourced from reference TRBV7-8 and TRBJ2-1, is GAGVSQSPRYKVAKRGQDVALRCDPISGHVSLFWYQQALGQGPEFLTYFQNEAQLDKSGLPSDRFFAERPEGSVSTLKIQRTQQEDSAVYLCASGERGLAGDNEQFFGPGTRLTVL.

The chain employs TRBV11-3 and TRBJ2-7; 10 positions agree with TRBD1. This CDR3 has 15 amino acids. V dropped 2 bases and J dropped 5; count of bases not matched to a gene: 6. Per the germline V gene, CDR1 is SGHNT and CDR2 is YENEEA. CDR3 in DNA: TGTGCCAGCAGCTTATCCGGGACAGGGGTCCACGAGCAGTACTTC. Its translation is CASSLSGTGVHEQYF.

The chain combines TRBV7-2 with TRBJ2-7, with D tentatively TRBD1 (5 bases). The CDR3 covers 15 residues. Germline CDR1 SGHTA, CDR2 FQGNSA. V lost 1 base and J lost 2, with 12 bases in between. The CDR3 region has the DNA TGTGCCAGCAGCTTAGGAGTTCCAGGGACCTACGAGCAGTACTTC. Its protein is CASSLGVPGTYEQYF.

The chain's CDR3 is CASSAAQGHNYGYTF. The DNA for the CDR3 is TGTGCCAGCTCAGCAGCCCAGGGACACAACTATGGCTACACCTTC. V is TRBV18 and J is TRBJ1-2; D might be TRBD1 (6 bases). The V end was cut by 5 bases, the J end by 2 bases, with 15 bases between. Germline V lookup: CDR1 KGHSH, CDR2 LQKENI. The length of the CDR3 is 15 residues.

J is TRBJ1-3 and V is TRBV6-1, with a tentative D call TRBD1 (6 bases). This CDR3 spans 15 amino acids. The germline gives CDR1 MNHNS, CDR2 SASEGT. Trimming stripped 6 bases from V and 0 bases from J, with 12 bases between. Here the CDR3 DNA reads TGTGCCAGCAGGTTACAGGGCCCCTCTGGAAACACCATATATTTT. It translates to CASRLQGPSGNTIYF.

The rearrangement uses TRBV25-1 and TRBJ2-7; 8 positions agree with TRBD1. The CDR3 covers 13 residues. Germline V CDR1 and CDR2: MGHDK, SYGVNS. Trimming removed 3 bases from V and 7 bases from J; junction bases left unmatched: 5. CDR3 in amino acids: CASSEPTGVEQYF. The CDR3 coding sequence is TGTGCCAGCAGTGAGCCGACAGGGGTTGAGCAGTACTTC.

This clone was recorded once. The rearrangement uses TRBV27 and TRBJ2-2; D might be TRBD2 (5 bases). With 3 bases removed from V and 1 base from J, the gap between germline ends came to 9 bases. Germline V gene sequence: CDR1 MNHEY, CDR2 SMNVEV (reference sequence). The CDR3 sequence is 15 residues long. CDR3 residues: CASSFDRGNTGELFF. In DNA form, the CDR3 reads TGTGCCAGCAGTTTCGACCGGGGGAACACCGGGGAGCTGTTTTTT.

J is TRBJ2-4 and V is TRBV27, with D unresolved. Trimming removed 5 bases from V and 0 bases from J, with 11 bases in between. Looked up from germline, CDR1 is MNHEY and CDR2 is SMNVEV (reference sequence). CDR3 length equals 15 residues. This chain's CDR3 is CASSIRWLAKNIQYF. The CDR3 DNA sequence: TGTGCCAGCAGTATCAGGTGGCTAGCCAAAAACATTCAGTACTTC.

The gene calls are TRBV18 and TRBJ2-2, with TRBD1 identical over 11 bases. With V trimmed by 3 bases and J by 7 bases, 7 bases remained unmatched. Germline CDR1 and CDR2: KGHSH and LQKENI. The CDR3 length is 16 residues. The CDR3 nucleotides read TGTGCCAGCTCACCCGGACAGGGGGCCATTGGCGGGGAGCTGTTTTTT. This gives the protein CASSPGQGAIGGELFF.

J is TRBJ2-1 and V is TRBV27; D may be TRBD1 (5 bases). The CDR3 length is 14 residues. Deletions cut 5 bases from V and 7 bases from J, with 15 bases between. Germline loops: CDR1 MNHEY, CDR2 SMNVEV (reference sequence). CDR3 protein: CASSQGHKVNEQFF. The CDR3 nucleotides are TGTGCCAGCAGTCAAGGACATAAGGTGAATGAGCAGTTCTTC.

The V and J genes are TRBV5-1 and TRBJ2-7; D may be TRBD2 (6 bases). There are 15 residues in the CDR3. Trimming removed 4 bases at V and 0 bases at J, with 14 bases between. CDR1 is SGHRS and CDR2 is YFSETQ in the germline V gene. The CDR3 is CASSTDSGGSYEQYF. CDR3 sequence (DNA): TGCGCCAGCAGCACCGATAGCGGTGGCTCCTACGAGCAGTACTTC.